This T cell receptor (beta chain) was sequenced during a study of T cells after yellow fever vaccination. MiXCR, applied by TCRdb to the 5' RACE reads, yields one record per CDR3 protein. In the table there are a few hundred thousand distinct CDR3 sequences, about an eighth of which are singletons. This clonotype has a handful of counts. The CDR3 is made up of 13 amino acids. Trimming took off 7 bases at V and 0 bases at J, with 8 bases between the two ends. Germline V gene lookup returns CDR1 LGHNT and CDR2 FRNRAP. The specimen comprised CD4+ T cells sorted from PBMCs, sampled 15 days after the yellow fever booster vaccination. The sequence came from a young man who received the YFV17D yellow fever vaccine. The rearrangement links TRBV12-5 to TRBJ2-3; D is unclear. The DNA for the CDR3 is TGTGCTAGTGTGGCCATTAGCACAGATACGCAGTATTTT. It yields the protein CASVAISTDTQYF.